This entry lists 9 T cell receptor beta chains sequenced from one sample in a study of T-cell memory formation after mild COVID-19. Using its own MiXCR run on the 5' RACE reads, TCRdb lists one record per CDR3 protein. This table holds approximately 150,000 distinct CDR3 sequences, around 15% found once. Input material: PBMCs or a T cell subset sorted from them (not recorded which). The receptors stem from an adult woman who had mild COVID-19 (a few samples of this study predate the infection). Cell type and time point are not known.

The genes are TRBV29-1 and TRBJ2-5, with 12 bases that match TRBD2. The CDR3 has 14 residues. Germline V gene sequence: CDR1 SQVTM, CDR2 ANQGSEA. The V segment lost 3 bases and the J segment 5 bases; nucleotides outside the gene matches: 4. In nucleotides, the CDR3 is TGCAGCGTTGAGCTAGCGGGGGGGAGTGAGACCCAGTACTTC. Encoded protein: CSVELAGGSETQYF.

This clonotype was seen a handful of times. The gene calls are TRBV7-2 and TRBJ2-1, with D perhaps assigned TRBD1 or TRBD2 (5 bases each). The V gene's germline CDR1 is SGHTA and CDR2 FQGNSA. The CDR3 is 15 residues long. Between the trimmed V and J ends, which lost 6 bases and 6 bases, there was a span of 18 bases. CDR3 nucleotide sequence: TGTGCCAGCAGTGACGGGACGGCCCGGGTCAATGAGCAGTTCTTC. It encodes CASSDGTARVNEQFF.

The chain joins TRBV7-6 to TRBJ1-5; D may be TRBD1 (5 bases). Per germline, CDR1 SGHVS and CDR2 FNYEAQ. The length of the CDR3 is 13 residues. V lost 2 bases, J lost 7 bases, and 9 bases lay in between. CDR3 protein: CASSLSPGQPQHF. CDR3 nucleotides: TGTGCCAGCAGCTTAAGTCCAGGGCAGCCCCAGCATTTT.

The genes are TRBV4-1 and TRBJ2-5, with TRBD2 identical over 10 bases. The germline gives CDR1 MGHRA, CDR2 YSYEKL. With 4 bases clipped from V and 3 bases from J, the junction kept 5 bases outside the gene matches. The CDR3 contains 15 residues. CDR3 nucleotide sequence: TGCGCCAGCAGCCGCGACGGACTAGCGGAAGAGACCCAGTACTTC. Translated: CASSRDGLAEETQYF.

This clonotype has just a few counts. This sequence joins TRBV11-1 and TRBJ2-1; 9 positions match TRBD2. This CDR3 has 16 amino acids. Trimming cost V 2 bases and J 9 bases; bases outside gene matches: 11. CDR1 and CDR2 from the germline V gene are SGHAT and FQDESV (reference sequence). The DNA for the CDR3 is TGTGCCAGCAGCTTACGGAGACTAGCGGAGATGGGTGAGCAGTTCTTC. It is translated as CASSLRRLAEMGEQFF.

The genes are TRBV29-1 and TRBJ2-5; D ambiguous. The CDR3 consists of 16 residues. Germline lookup yields CDR1 SQVTM and CDR2 ANQGSEA. Trimming took 3 bases from V and 0 from J, leaving 17 bases between them. The CDR3 region is CSVDSVVGWNQETQYF. As DNA, the CDR3 is TGCAGCGTTGACTCGGTTGTTGGGTGGAACCAAGAGACCCAGTACTTC.

This clonotype was seen only a few times. The chain carries TRBV5-1 and TRBJ2-7; D perhaps matches TRBD1 (6 bases). Trimming removed 0 bases at V and 2 bases at J, with 15 bases between. The CDR3 loop spans 16 amino acids. Germline V gene lookup returns CDR1 SGHRS and CDR2 YFSETQ. Here the CDR3 reads CASSLASDRSPYEQYF. CDR3 DNA: TGCGCCAGCAGCTTGGCCTCGGACAGAAGCCCCTACGAGCAGTACTTC.

A few counts support this clonotype. The rearrangement joins TRBV15 to TRBJ2-1; possible D gene TRBD2, 7 bases. The V end was cut by 1 base, the J end by 12 bases, with 19 bases between. Germline-derived CDR1 and CDR2 are LNHNV and YYDKDF (reference sequence). CDR3 length: 15 amino acids. CDR3 region: CATSRALAVEGGQFF. As DNA, the CDR3 is TGTGCCACCAGCAGAGCTCTAGCGGTTGAAGGGGGGCAGTTCTTC.

This rearrangement joins TRBV6-1 to TRBJ1-2, with D unclear. Deletions cut 10 bases from V and 8 bases from J, with 11 bases between. The CDR3 contains 10 residues. Germline CDR1 is MNHNS and CDR2 is SASEGT. The chain's CDR3 is CATSVLGYTF. For the CDR3, the DNA is TGTGCCACCTCCGTCCTGGGCTACACCTTC.